These T cell receptor beta chains were read from a single sample in a study of a mutant IDH1 vaccine in newly diagnosed glioma. Some clones are missing from TCRdb's copy, which holds only in-frame ones; the method was immunoSEQ multiplex PCR. The sample contains under 75,000 clones, about 91% of which appear only once. The sequenced sample was PBMCs, obtained from a glioma patient treated with radiotherapy, temozolomide or both. Receptor source: a man aged 50-60 years with glioma. Both conserved end residues are part of each CDR3. A D gene is named only where the DNA matches it firmly. Size values are once, few and many counts, or a class for expanded clones, and some rows have none.

>TRBJ2-5|.|.|TRBV18|14
TGTGCCAGCTCACCAATAGGGGGTGGTGAGACCCAGTACTTC
CASSPIGGGETQYF
>TRBJ2-5|.|.|TRBV5-6|13
TGTGCCAGCAGCTTGCCGGGTCGGGAGACCCAGTACTTC
CASSLPGRETQYF
>TRBJ1-5|.|.|TRBV6-1|17
TGTGCCAGCAGTGAAGAATTAGGCAGAGCTTTCAATCAGCCCCAGCATTTT
CASSEELGRAFNQPQHF
>TRBJ1-1|.|.|TRBV6-6|14
TGTGCCAGCAGTTACTCGGGGGACCCCAATCCAGCTTTCTTT
CASSYSGDPNPAFF
>TRBJ1-3|.|.|TRBV28|14
TGTGCCAGCAGTTTACTGGATACTCTGCAGACCATATATTTT
CASSLLDTLQTIYF
>TRBJ1-2|.|.|TRBV5-5|14
TGTGCCAGCAGCCCGACAGTTACTAACTATGGCTACACCTTC
CASSPTVTNYGYTF
>TRBJ2-7|few|.|TRBV29-1|14
TGCAGCGTTGAAGATACGGGCAGGGGTTACGAGCAGTACTTC
CSVEDTGRGYEQYF
>TRBJ2-4|.|.|TRBV30|17
TGTGCCTGGAGTGTACCGGAGGGGGCATTAGCCAAAAACATTCAGTACTTC
CAWSVPEGALAKNIQYF
>TRBJ2-1|.|TRBD2|TRBV10-3|18
TGTGCCATCAGTGAGTCGTACGGTACTAGCGGGGCCGGCAATGAGCAGTTCTTC
CAISESYGTSGAGNEQFF
>TRBJ1-5|once|.|TRBV4-3|15
TGCGCCAGCAGCCTGGAGATTCATAGCAATCAGCCCCAGCATTTT
CASSLEIHSNQPQHF
>TRBJ1-1|.|TRBD1|TRBV19|15
TGTGCCAGTAGGCCGGGACAGAGGGCCCGGGGGACTGCTTTCTTT
CASRPGQRARGTAFF
>TRBJ2-5|.|TRBD1|TRBV6-1|13
TGTGCCAGCAGTGTACAGGGGACAGAGACCCAGTACTTC
CASSVQGTETQYF
>TRBJ1-2|once|.|TRBV7-2|13
TGTGCCAGCAGCTCCTTGGGCCCCTATGGCTACACCTTC
CASSSLGPYGYTF
>TRBJ2-7|.|.|TRBV7-9|17
TGTGCCAGCAGCTTACGAGGACGCGCACCGCGTAGTGGAGAGCAGTACTTC
CASSLRGRAPRSGEQYF
>TRBJ2-3|.|TRBD2|TRBV7-2|16
TGTGCCAGCAGCTCTACTAGCGGGGGGGGCGGAGATACGCAGTATTTT
CASSSTSGGGGDTQYF
>TRBJ1-6|.|TRBD1|TRBV10-3|14
TGTGCCATCAGAACAGGGGCGGCAAATTCACCCCTCCACTTT
CAIRTGAANSPLHF
>TRBJ2-5|.|.|TRBV30|12
TGTGCCTGGAGTGTAATCTCACTTGAGCAGTACTTC
CAWSVISLEQYF
>TRBJ1-2|.|.|TRBV10-3|13
TGTGCCATCAGTGGGGGGACGGTCTATGGCTACACCTTC
CAISGGTVYGYTF
>TRBJ1-4|.|TRBD1|TRBV30|16
TGTGCCTGGAGTGTACCCGCGGGACAGAAGGGTGAAAAACTGTTTTTT
CAWSVPAGQKGEKLFF
>TRBJ1-4|once|.|TRBV7-2|14
TGTGCCAGCAGCTTAGCGGGGGAGGGTGAAAAACTGTTTTTT
CASSLAGEGEKLFF
>TRBJ2-7|.|.|TRBV19|14
TGTGCCAGTAGCCTATGGGGGCAAGACTACGAGCAGTACTTC
CASSLWGQDYEQYF
>TRBJ2-1|.|TRBD1|TRBV6-6|15
TGTGCCAGCAACCTGCTTAGAGAGGACAGGGATGAGCAGTTCTTC
CASNLLREDRDEQFF
>TRBJ2-1|.|.|TRBV27|13
TGTGCCAGCAGCGCGGGGACCTACAATGAGCAGTTCTTC
CASSAGTYNEQFF
>TRBJ2-5|.|.|TRBV7-9|14
TGTGCCAGCGGGCCTAGCACTCGAGGGGAGACCCAGTACTTC
CASGPSTRGETQYF
>TRBJ1-5|.|.|TRBV30|14
TGTGCCTGGAGTTTAGGGGGGGGCCAGCAGCCCCAGCATTTT
CAWSLGGGQQPQHF
>TRBJ1-4|.|.|TRBV19|15
TGTGCCAGTACCCCGGGTTTTACAACTAATGAAAAACTGTTTTTT
CASTPGFTTNEKLFF
>TRBJ2-7|.|TRBD1|TRBV4-3|15
TGCGCCAGCAGCCAAGAACCCCAGGGGGCCTACGAGCAGTACTTC
CASSQEPQGAYEQYF
>TRBJ2-1|.|.|TRBV29-1|12
TGCAGCGCCCAATGGACTTGGAATGAGCAGTTCTTC
CSAQWTWNEQFF
>TRBJ2-2|.|.|TRBV28|15
TGTGCCAGCAGGCAGGAGGGGGCTGGCACCGGGGAGCTGTTTTTT
CASRQEGAGTGELFF
>TRBJ2-3|.|.|TRBV18|13
TGTGCCAGCTCACCCGTTAGGGGAGATACGCAGTATTTT
CASSPVRGDTQYF
>TRBJ2-3|once|TRBD1|TRBV7-9|16
TGTGCCAGCAGCTTAGGGACAGGGGGACGCACAGATACGCAGTATTTT
CASSLGTGGRTDTQYF
>TRBJ2-3|.|.|TRBV5-5|14
TGTGCCAGCAGCCAGACCAGAGGGGCAGATACGCAGTATTTT
CASSQTRGADTQYF
>TRBJ2-5|.|TRBD2|TRBV5-1|16
TGCGCCAGCAGCTGGGCCCCCCCCGGGGGGGTCGAGACCCAGTACTTC
CASSWAPPGGVETQYF
>TRBJ1-3|.|.|TRBV7-9|14
TGTGCCAGCAGCTTAGTGTGGCCCGGAAACACCATATATTTT
CASSLVWPGNTIYF
>TRBJ2-1|.|.|TRBV5-1|16
TGCGCCAGCAGCCACTACGGGTCTTCGACAAGCAATGAGCAGTTCTTC
CASSHYGSSTSNEQFF
>TRBJ1-1|.|.|TRBV7-2|17
TGTGCCAGCAGCCGCTCTAAAGCTAGGGCTGGCAACACTGAAGCTTTCTTT
CASSRSKARAGNTEAFF
>TRBJ2-7|.|.|TRBV4-2|13
TGTGCCAGCAGCCGATTAGACACCCCCCAGCAGTACTTC
CASSRLDTPQQYF
>TRBJ2-7|.|.|TRBV19|14
TGTGCCAGTAGTACTGGGGACCAAACCTACGAGCAGTACTTC
CASSTGDQTYEQYF
>TRBJ2-7|.|TRBD1|TRBV29-1|13
TGCAGCGTAACGACAGGGGGGGCCTACGAGCAGTACTTC
CSVTTGGAYEQYF
>TRBJ1-3|.|.|TRBV7-2|15
TGTGCCAGCAGACAAAACGGGGGGTCTGGAAACACCATATATTTT
CASRQNGGSGNTIYF
>TRBJ1-2|once|TRBD1|TRBV9|15
TGTGCCAGCAGCTCCCGCGGACAGGGTGTACGAGGCTACACCTTC
CASSSRGQGVRGYTF
>TRBJ1-4|once|.|TRBV19|15
TGTGCCAGTAATATGGGAGGAACAACTAATGAAAAACTGTTTTTT
CASNMGGTTNEKLFF
>TRBJ2-1|.|.|TRBV30|17
TGTGCCTGGAGTCCCATGTCGAGGCAGGGATTTAGGAATGAGCAGTTCTTC
CAWSPMSRQGFRNEQFF
>TRBJ2-1|.|.|TRBV7-2|14
TGTGCCAGCAGCTTAGCCAACGGGCTTGTTTTACGGTTCTTC
CASSLANGLVLRFF
>TRBJ1-3|once|.|TRBV29-1|13
TGCAGCGCGGCGACAGGTCCTGGAAACACCATATATTTT
CSAATGPGNTIYF
>TRBJ2-7|.|.|TRBV7-8|15
TGTGCCAGCAGGCGGACAGAGTCGGAGGTTTACGAGCAGTACTTC
CASRRTESEVYEQYF
>TRBJ1-2|.|.|TRBV27|15
TGTGCCAGCAGTTTATCCCCGGACATGAACTATGGCTACACCTTC
CASSLSPDMNYGYTF
>TRBJ2-5|.|.|TRBV27|15
TGTGCCAGCAGTTTATTAGGGCAGGGCTGGGAGACCCAGTACTTC
CASSLLGQGWETQYF